This T cell receptor (beta chain) stems from a study of regulatory T cells in long-lasting Graves disease. The TCR beta library used iRepertoire HTBI primers with Arm-PCR amplification of CDR3. TCRdb fed the multiplex PCR reads into MiXCR, producing one record per CDR3 protein. The data contain some 600,000 distinct CDR3 sequences, roughly 15% of them singletons. Time point in this sample: newly diagnosed GD, antithyroid drugs for less than 3 months. Scientists built the TCR library using RNA that was extracted from PBMCs. V gave up 0 bases and J gave up 1 base, with 4 bases separating them. This CDR3 is 13 amino acids long. Germline assignment: CDR1 SGHRS and CDR2 YFSETQ. The same sample was also used in a study of T cells in Graves' hyperthyroidism and ophthalmopathy.

The receptor was derived from a man younger than 30 with Graves disease. The source was peripheral blood mononuclear cells (PBMCs), collected at new diagnosis, from a patient treated with antithyroid drugs. This chain joins TRBV5-1 and TRBJ1-2; D is unclear. CDR3 DNA sequence: TGCGCCAGCAGCTTGGCGATTAACTATGGCTACACCTTC. Protein product: CASSLAINYGYTF.